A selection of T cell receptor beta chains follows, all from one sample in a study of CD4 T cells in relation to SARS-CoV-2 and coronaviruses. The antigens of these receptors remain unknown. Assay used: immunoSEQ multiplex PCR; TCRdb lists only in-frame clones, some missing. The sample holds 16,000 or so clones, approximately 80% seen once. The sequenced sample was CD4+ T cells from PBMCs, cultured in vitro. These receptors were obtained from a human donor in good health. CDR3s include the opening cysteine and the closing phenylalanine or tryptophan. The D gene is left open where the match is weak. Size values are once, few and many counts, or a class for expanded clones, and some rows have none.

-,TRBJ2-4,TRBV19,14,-,CASSMYRIKNIQYF,TGTGCCAGTAGTATGTACAGAATCAAAAACATTCAGTACTTC
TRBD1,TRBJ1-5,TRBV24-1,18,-,CATSDSRTGAYSNQPQHF,TGTGCCACCAGTGATTCACGGACAGGAGCCTATAGCAATCAGCCCCAGCATTTT
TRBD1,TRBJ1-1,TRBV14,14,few,CASSGRPGQGMAFF,TGTGCCAGCAGCGGTCGACCGGGACAGGGGATGGCTTTCTTT
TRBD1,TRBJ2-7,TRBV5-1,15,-,CASSWGDRSSYEQYF,TGCGCCAGCAGCTGGGGGGACAGGAGCTCCTACGAGCAGTACTTC
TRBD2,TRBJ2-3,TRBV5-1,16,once,CASSPTGLAGADTQYF,TGCGCCAGCAGCCCTACGGGACTAGCGGGAGCAGATACGCAGTATTTT
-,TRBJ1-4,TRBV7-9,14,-,CASRPGRGSEKLFF,TGTGCCAGCCGGCCAGGGAGGGGTTCTGAAAAACTGTTTTTT
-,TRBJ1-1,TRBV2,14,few,CASTKRAVNTEAFF,TGTGCCAGCACCAAAAGGGCGGTGAACACTGAAGCTTTCTTT
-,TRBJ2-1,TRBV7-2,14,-,CASSLAGIINEQFF,TGTGCCAGCAGCTTAGCGGGGATTATCAATGAGCAGTTCTTC
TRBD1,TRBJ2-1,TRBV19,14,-,CASRTGEVVNEQFF,TGTGCCAGCCGAACAGGGGAAGTCGTCAATGAGCAGTTCTTC
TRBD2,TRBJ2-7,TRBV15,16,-,CATSRVGTSGTYEQYF,TGTGCCACCAGCAGAGTCGGGACTAGCGGAACCTACGAGCAGTACTTC
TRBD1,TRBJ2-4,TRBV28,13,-,CASSPGTGNIQYF,TGTGCCAGCAGTCCCGGGACAGGGAACATTCAGTACTTC
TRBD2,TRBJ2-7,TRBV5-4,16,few,CASSLGGLAGAREQYF,TGTGCCAGCAGCTTGGGTGGACTAGCGGGAGCGCGCGAGCAGTACTTC
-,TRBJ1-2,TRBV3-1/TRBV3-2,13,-,CASSPRGLQGYTF,TGTGCCAGCAGCCCCAGGGGTCTTCAGGGCTACACCTTC
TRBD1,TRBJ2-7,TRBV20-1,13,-,CSASTGDSYEQYF,TGCAGTGCTAGTACAGGGGACTCCTACGAGCAGTACTTC
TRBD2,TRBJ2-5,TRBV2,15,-,CASALAEGAQETQYF,TGTGCCAGCGCCCTAGCGGAAGGGGCGCAAGAGACCCAGTACTTC
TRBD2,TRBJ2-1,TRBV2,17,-,CASSSTTSTGRRNEQFF,TGTGCCAGCAGCTCCACGACTAGCACCGGTCGTCGGAATGAGCAGTTCTTC
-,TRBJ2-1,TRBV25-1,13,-,CASSEYDFNEQFF,TGTGCCAGCAGTGAATATGATTTCAATGAGCAGTTCTTC
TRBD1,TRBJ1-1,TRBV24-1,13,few,CATSDGQGGRAFF,TGTGCCACCAGTGATGGACAGGGAGGTAGAGCTTTCTTT
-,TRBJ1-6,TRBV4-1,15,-,CASSQEGARNSPLHF,TGCGCCAGCAGCCAAGAAGGGGCCCGGAATTCACCCCTCCACTTT
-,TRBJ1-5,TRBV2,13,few,CASRRGGNQPQHF,TGTGCCAGCAGAAGGGGAGGCAATCAGCCCCAGCATTTT
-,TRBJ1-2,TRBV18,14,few,CASSPFDGGYGYTF,TGTGCCAGCTCACCGTTCGACGGTGGCTATGGCTACACCTTC
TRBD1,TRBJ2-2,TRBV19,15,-,CASRSQNGQVGELFF,TGTGCCAGTAGATCCCAAAACGGACAGGTTGGGGAGCTGTTTTTT
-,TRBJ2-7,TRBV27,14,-,CASRPAGPTYEQYF,TGTGCCAGCCGACCGGCGGGACCTACCTACGAGCAGTACTTC
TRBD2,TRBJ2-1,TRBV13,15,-,CASSPTSGRYNEQFF,TGTGCCAGCAGCCCTACTAGCGGGAGGTACAATGAGCAGTTCTTC
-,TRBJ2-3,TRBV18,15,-,CASSLTSDVADTQYF,TGTGCCAGCTCACTGACATCCGACGTGGCAGATACGCAGTATTTT
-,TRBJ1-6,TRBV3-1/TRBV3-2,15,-,CASSQDGQNNSPLHF,TGTGCCAGCAGCCAAGATGGACAGAATAATTCACCCCTCCACTTT
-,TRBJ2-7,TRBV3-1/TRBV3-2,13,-,CASSQRDLYEQYF,TGTGCCAGCAGCCAAAGGGACCTCTACGAGCAGTACTTC
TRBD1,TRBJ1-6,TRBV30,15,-,CAWSLGQGAGSPLHF,TGTGCCTGGAGTTTGGGACAGGGGGCAGGTTCACCCCTCCACTTT
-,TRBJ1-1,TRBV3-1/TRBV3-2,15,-,CASSPRGVGSTEAFF,TGTGCCAGCAGCCCCCGTGGGGTTGGGAGCACTGAAGCTTTCTTT
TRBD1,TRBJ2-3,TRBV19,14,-,CASTQGLDTDTQYF,TGTGCCAGTACACAGGGGCTCGACACAGATACGCAGTATTTT
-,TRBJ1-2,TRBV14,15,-,CASSQDIGKDYGYTF,TGTGCCAGCAGCCAAGACATCGGGAAGGATTATGGCTACACCTTC
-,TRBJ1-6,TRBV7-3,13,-,CASSPGRRELLHF,TGTGCCAGCAGCCCGGGCCGGCGCGAGCTCCTCCACTTT
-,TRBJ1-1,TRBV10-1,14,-,CASSESLLNTEAFF,TGCGCCAGCAGTGAGTCGCTACTGAACACTGAAGCTTTCTTT
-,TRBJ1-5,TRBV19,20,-,CASLPEFGGVLGFSNQPQHF,TGTGCCAGTCTCCCGGAATTTGGAGGAGTGTTGGGGTTTAGCAATCAGCCCCAGCATTTT
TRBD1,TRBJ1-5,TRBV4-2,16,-,CASSPDPGGADQPQHF,TGTGCCAGCAGCCCAGACCCAGGGGGGGCAGATCAGCCCCAGCATTTT
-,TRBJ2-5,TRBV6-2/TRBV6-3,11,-,CASSPGETQYF,TGTGCCAGCAGTCCGGGGGAGACCCAGTACTTC
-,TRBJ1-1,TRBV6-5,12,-,CASRRGDTEAFF,TGTGCCAGCAGGAGGGGGGACACTGAAGCTTTCTTT
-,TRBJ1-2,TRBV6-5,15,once,CASRRYRGGVDGYTF,TGTGCCAGCAGACGATATAGAGGAGGGGTTGATGGCTACACCTTC
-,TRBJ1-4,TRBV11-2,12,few,CASSFSTGKLFF,TGTGCCAGCAGCTTTAGTACCGGAAAACTGTTTTTT
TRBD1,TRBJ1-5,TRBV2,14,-,CASSLDRTDQPQHF,TGTGCCAGCAGTTTGGACAGGACCGATCAGCCCCAGCATTTT
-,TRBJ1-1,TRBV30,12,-,CAWTKDHTEAFF,TGTGCCTGGACGAAAGACCACACTGAAGCTTTCTTT
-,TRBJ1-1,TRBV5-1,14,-,CASSPSPTNTEAFF,TGCGCCAGCAGCCCTTCGCCGACGAACACTGAAGCTTTCTTT
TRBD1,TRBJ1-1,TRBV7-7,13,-,CASSLRQGGEAFF,TGTGCCAGCAGCTTAAGGCAGGGGGGTGAAGCTTTCTTT
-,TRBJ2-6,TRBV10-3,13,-,CATSEAGANVLTF,TGTGCCACCAGTGAGGCTGGGGCCAACGTCCTGACTTTC
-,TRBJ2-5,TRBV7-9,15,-,CASSFYSGFKETQYF,TGTGCCAGCAGCTTTTATAGCGGTTTTAAAGAGACCCAGTACTTC
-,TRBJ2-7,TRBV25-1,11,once,CASSGLYEQYF,TGTGCCAGCAGCGGACTATACGAGCAGTACTTC
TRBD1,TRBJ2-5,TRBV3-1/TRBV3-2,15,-,CASSQWTGLEETQYF,TGTGCCAGCAGCCAGTGGACAGGTCTGGAAGAGACCCAGTACTTC
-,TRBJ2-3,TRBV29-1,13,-,CSVDARSTDTQYF,TGCAGCGTTGACGCCAGGAGCACAGATACGCAGTATTTT
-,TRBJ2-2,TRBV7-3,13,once,CASSQVLAGELFF,TGTGCCAGCAGCCAGGTTCTTGCCGGGGAGCTGTTTTTT
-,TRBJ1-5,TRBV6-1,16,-,CASSEGGSGYNQPQHF,TGTGCCAGCAGTGAAGGGGGCTCAGGGTACAATCAGCCCCAGCATTTT
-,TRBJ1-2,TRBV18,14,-,CASSPGANDYGYTF,TGTGCCAGCTCACCAGGCGCGAATGACTATGGCTACACCTTC
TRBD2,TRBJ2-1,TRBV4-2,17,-,CASSQPRGAGEVLEQFF,TGTGCCAGCAGCCAACCTCGAGGAGCGGGAGAGGTTCTCGAGCAGTTCTTC
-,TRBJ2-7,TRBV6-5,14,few,CASSIDSSSYEQYF,TGTGCCAGCAGCATAGACAGTAGCTCCTACGAGCAGTACTTC
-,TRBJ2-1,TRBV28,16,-,CASSPVSEGILNEQFF,TGTGCCAGCAGCCCAGTCAGCGAAGGTATCCTCAATGAGCAGTTCTTC
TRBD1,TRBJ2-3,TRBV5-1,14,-,CASSSQGEYDTQYF,TGCGCCAGCAGCTCACAGGGGGAATACGATACGCAGTATTTT